This TCR beta chain appears in the sequencing data of a study of blood T cell repertoires in COVID-19. The germline V and J ends were trimmed by 0 bases and 12 bases, with 13 bases remaining between them. CDR1 is LGHDT and CDR2 is YNNKEL in the germline V gene (reference sequence). The CDR3 loop spans 13 amino acids. This table comes from immunoSEQ multiplex PCR, and its TCRdb copy is limited to in-frame clones, with some not included. The sample includes about 260,000 clones, 87% of them seen just once. The TCR was taken from a woman aged 45-65 years who had recovered from COVID-19. The gene calls are TRBV3-1 (or the pseudogene TRBV3-2) and TRBJ2-3, with a possible D match to TRBD2 (5 bases). The sequencing input was peripheral blood. The CDR3 region is CASSQDVTTSQYF. DNA for the CDR3: TGTGCCAGCAGCCAAGATGTGACAACTAGTCAGTATTTT.